The rows below give T cell receptor beta chains drawn from one sample of a study of CD8 T cells in Susac syndrome. TCRdb used MiXCR to reprocess the immunoSEQ multiplex PCR reads, holding one entry per CDR3 protein. The sample contains about 250,000 distinct CDR3 sequences, about 93% of which appear only once. Sequencing input: CD4+ T cells from PBMCs. These TCRs come from a human donor with multiple sclerosis. Each CDR3 is given with its conserved first and last residue. Fields, in order: J gene, V gene, clone size, D gene, CDR3 protein, CDR3 DNA. D genes are given only for firm matches. Clone size appears in some rows only: once, few, many, or a class for an expanded clone.

j_gene: TRBJ2-6
v_gene: TRBV28
abundance: -
d_gene: -
CDR3aa: CATRMSSGANVLTF
CDR3nt: TGTGCCACGAGAATGAGCTCTGGGGCCAACGTCCTGACTTTC

j_gene: TRBJ1-5
v_gene: TRBV12-3/TRBV12-4
abundance: -
d_gene: -
CDR3aa: CASSGDGPQHF
CDR3nt: TGTGCCAGCAGTGGGGATGGGCCCCAGCATTTT

j_gene: TRBJ1-1
v_gene: TRBV20-1
abundance: -
d_gene: -
CDR3aa: CSSGEPNTEAFF
CDR3nt: TGCAGTTCAGGGGAGCCGAACACTGAAGCTTTCTTT

j_gene: TRBJ2-1
v_gene: TRBV12-5
abundance: -
d_gene: TRBD2
CDR3aa: CASGPGLAGVEQFF
CDR3nt: TGTGCTAGTGGGCCGGGACTAGCGGGAGTGGAGCAGTTCTTC

j_gene: TRBJ2-5
v_gene: TRBV3-1
abundance: once
d_gene: TRBD2
CDR3aa: CASSQGTSGGQETQYF
CDR3nt: TGTGCCAGCAGCCAAGGGACTAGCGGGGGGCAAGAGACCCAGTACTTC

j_gene: TRBJ2-2
v_gene: TRBV9
abundance: -
d_gene: TRBD2
CDR3aa: CASSVGLAGVGTGELFF
CDR3nt: TGTGCCAGCAGCGTAGGCTTAGCGGGAGTGGGTACCGGGGAGCTGTTTTTT

j_gene: TRBJ1-1
v_gene: TRBV2
abundance: -
d_gene: TRBD1
CDR3aa: CASCSRGLDGLAFF
CDR3nt: TGTGCCAGCTGTTCCAGGGGGCTTGACGGTTTAGCTTTCTTT

j_gene: TRBJ1-2
v_gene: TRBV4-1
abundance: -
d_gene: -
CDR3aa: CASSQDRASNYGYTF
CDR3nt: TGCGCCAGCAGCCAAGACAGGGCCTCTAACTATGGCTACACCTTC

j_gene: TRBJ1-1
v_gene: TRBV27
abundance: -
d_gene: -
CDR3aa: CASSFSGYMNTEAFF
CDR3nt: TGTGCCAGCAGTTTTTCGGGGTACATGAACACTGAAGCTTTCTTT

j_gene: TRBJ2-3
v_gene: TRBV14
abundance: -
d_gene: -
CDR3aa: CASSQAASSTDTQYF
CDR3nt: TGTGCCAGCAGCCAAGCGGCTAGCAGCACAGATACGCAGTATTTT

j_gene: TRBJ1-1
v_gene: TRBV6-6
abundance: -
d_gene: TRBD1
CDR3aa: CASSSYRGHTEAFF
CDR3nt: TGTGCCAGCAGTTCATACAGGGGGCATACTGAAGCTTTCTTT